Listed below are T cell receptor beta chains from one sample, sequenced in a study of CD8 T cells in ankylosing spondylitis. TCRdb used MiXCR to reprocess the 5' RACE reads, holding one entry per CDR3 protein. Of around 220,000 distinct CDR3 sequences in the sample, approximately 20% were seen once. Sequencing was performed on blood, either unsorted or a sorted T cell fraction (not recorded which). These receptors came from a male donor with ankylosing spondylitis. The CDR3 runs from the conserved cysteine through the conserved F or W. Fields, in order: CDR3 DNA, CDR3 protein, J gene, V gene, clone size, D gene. D genes are given only for firm matches. A clone size is listed for some rows: how often the clone was seen (once, few, many), or a class if it is expanded.

CDR3nt: TGTGCCAGCAGTTTAGCGACTAGCGCAAGCTCCTACGAGCAGTACTTC; CDR3aa: CASSLATSASSYEQYF; j_gene: TRBJ2-7; v_gene: TRBV28; abundance: .; d_gene: TRBD2
CDR3nt: TGTGCCAGCAGCAGCGGACAGTTCGAGCAGTACTTC; CDR3aa: CASSSGQFEQYF; j_gene: TRBJ2-7; v_gene: TRBV5-6; abundance: .; d_gene: .
CDR3nt: TGTGCCAGCATCGGGCGGGAGAGTTCGGATGAGCAGTTCTTC; CDR3aa: CASIGRESSDEQFF; j_gene: TRBJ2-1; v_gene: TRBV28; abundance: few; d_gene: TRBD2
CDR3nt: TGTGCCAGCAGCGTAGGGAAGGGCAATCAGCCCCAGCATTTT; CDR3aa: CASSVGKGNQPQHF; j_gene: TRBJ1-5; v_gene: TRBV9; abundance: .; d_gene: .
CDR3nt: TGTGCCAGCAGTCCCCGGACAGGGGGCGGAGAGCAGTACTTC; CDR3aa: CASSPRTGGGEQYF; j_gene: TRBJ2-7; v_gene: TRBV28; abundance: .; d_gene: TRBD1
CDR3nt: TGTGCCACCTTCGCCACGATCAACGAGCAGTACTTC; CDR3aa: CATFATINEQYF; j_gene: TRBJ2-7; v_gene: TRBV28; abundance: few; d_gene: .
CDR3nt: TGCAGTGCTAGAGAGGGCCCCCATGAGCAGTTCTTC; CDR3aa: CSAREGPHEQFF; j_gene: TRBJ2-1; v_gene: TRBV20-1; abundance: few; d_gene: .
CDR3nt: TGTGCCAGCAGTGCCGGGACTAGCGGGAGGGGCGAGCAGTACTTC; CDR3aa: CASSAGTSGRGEQYF; j_gene: TRBJ2-7; v_gene: TRBV27; abundance: .; d_gene: TRBD2
CDR3nt: TGTGCCAGCAGCTTCATAGGGATAACATACGAGCAGTACTTC; CDR3aa: CASSFIGITYEQYF; j_gene: TRBJ2-7; v_gene: TRBV7-2; abundance: .; d_gene: .
CDR3nt: TGTGCCAGCAGCCCCAGGGATTCGTCTGGAAACACCATATATTTT; CDR3aa: CASSPRDSSGNTIYF; j_gene: TRBJ1-3; v_gene: TRBV7-9; abundance: many; d_gene: .
CDR3nt: TGCGCCAGCAGCGACACACCGGGCCCTTCCGACTGGGAGCAGTACTTC; CDR3aa: CASSDTPGPSDWEQYF; j_gene: TRBJ2-7; v_gene: TRBV5-1; abundance: .; d_gene: .